This entry describes one T cell receptor (beta chain). The antigen remains undetermined. The data were produced by immunoSEQ multiplex PCR, yet TCRdb's version contains in-frame clones alone and is incomplete. The table records tens of thousands of clones, 82% of them present only once. These data belong to a study of OX40 agonist ivuxolimab in advanced cancers. About the research overall: Subjects had a mean age of around 60 years, with a range of 23 to 79; just over 80% were male. Earlier treatment with anti-PD-1, anti-PD-L1 or anti-CTLA-4 was permitted, and under 50% had received some.

This CDR3 region has 13 residues. Germline V gene sequence: CDR1 SGHNT, CDR2 YYREEE (reference sequence). Trimming at V came to 0 bases and at J to 6 bases, leaving 2 bases not matched to a gene. Regarding the study as a whole: CD8+ T cells (on average) carried more expanded clones than CD4+ T cells. The specificity for antigen of the expanded peripheral T cells was not determined.

This sequence joins TRBV5-4 and TRBJ1-2; 7 nucleotides align to TRBD1. The source is an adult with an advanced solid tumor such as melanoma, head and neck, liver or kidney cancer. The material sequenced was CD4+ or CD8+ T cells sorted from blood, taken in a trial of the OX40 agonist ivuxolimab. The CDR3 DNA follows: TGTGCCAGCAGCTTGGTACAGGGGAATGGCTACACCTTC. Protein product: CASSLVQGNGYTF.